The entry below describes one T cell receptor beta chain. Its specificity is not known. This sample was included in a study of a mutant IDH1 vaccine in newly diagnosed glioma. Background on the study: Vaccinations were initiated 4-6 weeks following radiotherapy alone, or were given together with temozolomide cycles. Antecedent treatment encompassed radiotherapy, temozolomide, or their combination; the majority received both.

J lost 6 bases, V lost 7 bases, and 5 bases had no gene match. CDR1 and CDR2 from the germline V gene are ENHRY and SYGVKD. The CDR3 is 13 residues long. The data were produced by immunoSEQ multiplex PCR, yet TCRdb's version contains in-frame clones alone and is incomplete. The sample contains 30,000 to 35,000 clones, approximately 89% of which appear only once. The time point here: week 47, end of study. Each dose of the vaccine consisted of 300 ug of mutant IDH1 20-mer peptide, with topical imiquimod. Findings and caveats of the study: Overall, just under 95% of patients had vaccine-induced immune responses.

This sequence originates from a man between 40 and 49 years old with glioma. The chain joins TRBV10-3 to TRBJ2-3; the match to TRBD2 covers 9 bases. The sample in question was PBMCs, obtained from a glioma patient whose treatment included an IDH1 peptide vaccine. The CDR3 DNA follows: TGTGCCATCATGAGCGGGGGGTTGGATACGCAGTATTTT. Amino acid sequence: CAIMSGGLDTQYF.